This T cell receptor beta chain derives from a study of blood T cell repertoires in COVID-19. Assay used: immunoSEQ multiplex PCR; TCRdb lists only in-frame clones, some missing. Of about 140,000 clones in the sample, over 75% are singletons; the top ten hold about 1.4%. This CDR3 region has 12 residues. Germline lookup yields CDR1 MNHEY and CDR2 SMNVEV (reference sequence). V lost 4 bases, J lost 10 bases, and 13 bases lay in between. The sequence was collected from a human donor in a cohort sampled during active COVID-19. Input material: peripheral blood. The chain carries TRBV27 and TRBJ1-1; TRBD1 might be the D (5 bases). The CDR3: CASSSQGLSAFF. The CDR3 bases are TGTGCCAGCAGTTCCCAGGGTCTTTCAGCTTTCTTT.